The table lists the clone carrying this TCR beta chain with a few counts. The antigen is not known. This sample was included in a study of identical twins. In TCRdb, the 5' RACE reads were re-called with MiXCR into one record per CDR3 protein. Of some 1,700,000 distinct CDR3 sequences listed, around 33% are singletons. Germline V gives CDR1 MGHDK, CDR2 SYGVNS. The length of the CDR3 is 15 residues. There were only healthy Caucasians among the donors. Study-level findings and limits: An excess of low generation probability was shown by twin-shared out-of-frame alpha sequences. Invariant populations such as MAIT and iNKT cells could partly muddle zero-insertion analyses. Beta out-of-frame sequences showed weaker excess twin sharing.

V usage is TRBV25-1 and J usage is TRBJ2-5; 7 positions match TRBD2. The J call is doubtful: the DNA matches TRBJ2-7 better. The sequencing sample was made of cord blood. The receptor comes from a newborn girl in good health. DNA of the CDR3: TGTGCCAGCAGTGATCGGCCAGCGGGATCTTACGAGCAGTACTTC. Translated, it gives CASSDRPAGSYEQYF.